The present entry profiles one T cell receptor (beta chain) with its context. Its antigen is undetermined. V trimming: 4 bases; J trimming: 4 bases; junction bases outside the gene matches: 14. The CDR3 has 17 residues. Germline CDR1 and CDR2: SGHRS and YFSETQ. These data are taken from a study of T cells in localized non-small cell lung cancer. General study points: Peak T cell clonality was found in uninvolved adjacent lung, exceeding tumor.

The assay was immunoSEQ multiplex PCR, and TCRdb's table has in-frame clones only and misses some. In the table there are approximately 4,500 clones, 30% of which are singletons. The source of this sequence is a male donor at least 60 years old with stage I lung adenocarcinoma. The chain is built from TRBV5-1 and TRBJ1-1; 9 nucleotides match TRBD1. The input for sequencing was lung tumor tissue, taken before any cancer treatment. CDR3 nucleotide sequence: TGCGCCAGCAGCCCCACGGGACAGGGACGCTTGGGCACTGAAGCTTTCTTT. Encoded protein: CASSPTGQGRLGTEAFF.